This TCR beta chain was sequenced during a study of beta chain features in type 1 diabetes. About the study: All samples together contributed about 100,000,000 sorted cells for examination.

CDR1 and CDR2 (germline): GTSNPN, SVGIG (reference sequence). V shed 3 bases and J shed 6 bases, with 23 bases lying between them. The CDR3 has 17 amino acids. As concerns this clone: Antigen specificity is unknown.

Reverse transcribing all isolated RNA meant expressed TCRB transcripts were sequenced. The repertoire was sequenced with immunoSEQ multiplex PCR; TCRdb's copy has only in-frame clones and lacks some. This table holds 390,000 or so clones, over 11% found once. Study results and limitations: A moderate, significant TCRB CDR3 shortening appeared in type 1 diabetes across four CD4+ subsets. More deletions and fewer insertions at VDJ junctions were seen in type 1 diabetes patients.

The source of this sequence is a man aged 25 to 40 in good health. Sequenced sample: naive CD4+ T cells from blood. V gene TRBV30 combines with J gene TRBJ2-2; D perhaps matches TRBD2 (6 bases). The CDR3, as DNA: TGTGCCTGGAGGCCCTACCGACTAGTACACGACTCCGGGGAGCTGTTTTTT. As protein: CAWRPYRLVHDSGELFF.